The rows below give T cell receptor beta chains drawn from one sample of a study of T cell repertoires in aging, cancer and after chemotherapy. TCRdb analysed the multiplex PCR reads with MiXCR anew, one entry per CDR3 protein. The sample has approximately 6,400 distinct CDR3 sequences; around 35% are singletons. The sample was blood. Receptor source: a human donor in good health. The CDR3 runs from the conserved cysteine through the conserved F or W. The order of the fields is J gene, D gene, clone size, V gene, CDR3 protein, CDR3 DNA. A D gene is named only where the DNA matches it firmly. Clone size is not always given. Where it is, it says once, few, many or a class for expanded clones.

J gene: TRBJ1-6; D gene: NA; clone size: few; V gene: TRBV15; CDR3 protein: CATSMIYGNNSPLHF; CDR3 DNA: TGTGCCACCAGCATGATCTATGGAAATAATTCACCCCTCCACTTT
J gene: TRBJ2-5; D gene: NA; clone size: NA; V gene: TRBV5-6; CDR3 protein: CASSLRRGQETQYF; CDR3 DNA: TGTGCCAGCAGCTTGCGGCGTGGGCAAGAGACCCAGTACTTC
J gene: TRBJ1-1; D gene: NA; clone size: few; V gene: TRBV19; CDR3 protein: CASSGFTEAFF; CDR3 DNA: TGTGCCAGTAGCGGGTTCACTGAAGCTTTCTTT
J gene: TRBJ1-2; D gene: TRBD1; clone size: few; V gene: TRBV6-5; CDR3 protein: CASSYGGTGGAGYGYTF; CDR3 DNA: TGTGCCAGCAGTTATGGGGGGACAGGGGGCGCCGGCTATGGCTACACCTTC
J gene: TRBJ2-3; D gene: TRBD2; clone size: few; V gene: TRBV5-4; CDR3 protein: CASSLVGLAGEDTQYF; CDR3 DNA: TGTGCCAGCAGCTTGGTCGGACTAGCGGGGGAGGATACGCAGTATTTT
J gene: TRBJ1-1; D gene: NA; clone size: NA; V gene: TRBV5-6; CDR3 protein: CASSLAWGQNTEAFF; CDR3 DNA: TGTGCCAGCAGCTTGGCTTGGGGACAAAACACTGAAGCTTTCTTT
J gene: TRBJ2-3; D gene: NA; clone size: few; V gene: TRBV20-1; CDR3 protein: CSARRGADTQYF; CDR3 DNA: TGCAGTGCTCGCAGGGGGGCAGATACGCAGTATTTT
J gene: TRBJ1-5; D gene: TRBD1; clone size: few; V gene: TRBV19; CDR3 protein: CASSLNRGNQPQHF; CDR3 DNA: TGTGCCAGTAGTCTCAACAGGGGGAATCAGCCCCAGCATTTT
J gene: TRBJ1-3; D gene: NA; clone size: NA; V gene: TRBV19; CDR3 protein: CASSMSGTGNTIYF; CDR3 DNA: TGTGCCAGTAGTATGTCTGGGACTGGAAACACCATATATTTT
J gene: TRBJ2-1; D gene: NA; clone size: once; V gene: TRBV18; CDR3 protein: CASSPGQYGEQFF; CDR3 DNA: TGTGCCAGCTCTCCAGGACAGTACGGTGAGCAGTTCTTC
J gene: TRBJ1-1; D gene: NA; clone size: few; V gene: TRBV5-5; CDR3 protein: CASSTTENTEAFF; CDR3 DNA: TGTGCCAGCAGCACAACGGAGAACACTGAAGCTTTCTTT
J gene: TRBJ1-2; D gene: TRBD1; clone size: NA; V gene: TRBV6-5; CDR3 protein: CASSYSEFVRQGPSSDEVTF; CDR3 DNA: TGTGCCAGCAGTTACTCGGAGTTTGTGAGACAGGGGCCATCCTCCGATGAAGTCACCTTC
J gene: TRBJ2-7; D gene: TRBD1; clone size: NA; V gene: TRBV6-5; CDR3 protein: CASRGQGEYEQYF; CDR3 DNA: TGTGCCAGCAGGGGACAGGGGGAGTACGAGCAGTACTTC
J gene: TRBJ1-2; D gene: NA; clone size: once; V gene: TRBV27; CDR3 protein: CASSFRDFRAGYTF; CDR3 DNA: TGTGCCAGCAGTTTCCGGGACTTCAGGGCAGGCTACACCTTC
J gene: TRBJ2-2; D gene: NA; clone size: few; V gene: TRBV6-1; CDR3 protein: CAIRRTAQNTGELFF; CDR3 DNA: TGTGCCATCCGGAGGACAGCCCAGAACACCGGGGAGCTGTTTTTT
J gene: TRBJ2-7; D gene: TRBD1; clone size: few; V gene: TRBV5-6; CDR3 protein: CASSSGIGGTYEQYF; CDR3 DNA: TGTGCCAGCAGCTCGGGTATAGGGGGCACCTACGAGCAGTACTTC
J gene: TRBJ2-5; D gene: NA; clone size: NA; V gene: TRBV12-3/TRBV12-4; CDR3 protein: CASSLIGGLGGPGETQYF; CDR3 DNA: TGTGCCAGCAGTTTAATCGGGGGGTTGGGGGGGCCCGGAGAGACCCAGTACTTC